One sample yielded the 27 T cell receptor beta chains listed below, sequenced in a study of response to subunit inactivated influenza vaccine. TCRdb re-called the RT-PCR reads with MiXCR, one entry per CDR3 protein. The sample includes 750,000 to 850,000 distinct CDR3 sequences, about a fifth of them seen just once. Specimen: PBMCs from blood, collected 4 to 6 days after vaccination. Every receptor here comes from a man aged 50-59 years who received an inactivated influenza vaccine.

V and J are TRBV9 and TRBJ2-1; D may be TRBD1 (7 bases). Between the trimmed V and J ends, which lost 7 bases and 0 bases, there was a span of 14 bases. From germline, CDR1 is SGDLS and CDR2 YYNGEE. This CDR3 has 15 residues. CDR3 region: CASAQGGSSYNEQFF. The CDR3 bases are TGTGCCAGCGCTCAGGGGGGAAGCTCCTACAATGAGCAGTTCTTC.

This clonotype has only a few counts. CDR3 DNA sequence: TGCAGTGCTAGTCCACAGATCAATCAGCCCCAGCATTTT. This sequence encodes CSASPQINQPQHF. The chain recombines TRBV20-1 with TRBJ1-5, with D uncertain. The CDR3 is 13 amino acids. V was shortened by 3 bases and J by 3 bases, with 9 bases between the two germline ends. The germline V gene has CDR1 DFQATT and CDR2 SNEGSKA (reference sequence).

This clonotype turned up a few times. The chain employs TRBV5-1 and TRBJ2-7, with D maybe TRBD1 (5 bases). Germline loops: CDR1 SGHRS, CDR2 YFSETQ. The CDR3 extends over 15 amino acids. V was shortened by 3 bases and J by 5 bases, with 18 bases between the two germline ends. The CDR3 spells CASSSRSARVDEQYF. The CDR3, as DNA: TGCGCCAGCAGCTCACGCTCCGCCAGGGTCGACGAGCAGTACTTC.

This chain connects TRBV11-2 to TRBJ2-5, with TRBD2 as a possible D gene (6 bases). Germline-derived CDR1 and CDR2 are SGHAT and FQNNGV. V was trimmed by 6 bases and J by 4 bases, leaving 18 bases between them. This CDR3 spans 15 amino acids. The CDR3 bases are TGTGCCAGCAGGGGAGGAGGGCTCGCGGGAGAGACCCAGTACTTC. Residues: CASRGGGLAGETQYF.

The gene calls are TRBV3-1 and TRBJ1-1; D remains unclear. CDR3 length: 12 amino acids. V gave up 0 bases and J gave up 10 bases, with 9 bases separating them. CDR1 and CDR2 from the germline V gene are LGHDT and YNNKEL (reference sequence). The CDR3 loop is CASSQEGSAAFF. The DNA of the CDR3 is TGTGCCAGCAGCCAAGAAGGTTCGGCAGCTTTCTTT.

This clonotype was counted a few times. This rearrangement joins TRBV7-2 to TRBJ2-7; D unclear. Germline-derived CDR1 and CDR2 are SGHTA and FQGNSA. V was clipped by 2 bases and J by 4 bases, with 15 bases between them. The CDR3 totals 15 residues. The CDR3 spells CASSLYETLSYEQYF. The CDR3 DNA reads as TGTGCCAGCAGCTTATACGAGACTCTCAGTTACGAGCAGTACTTC.

This clonotype has only a few counts. This rearrangement joins TRBV7-8 to TRBJ1-1; TRBD1 agrees at 7 bases. The trim removed 5 bases at V and 0 bases at J, leaving 6 bases unmatched. Germline CDR1 is SGHVS and CDR2 is FQNEAQ. This CDR3 is built from 15 residues. DNA of the CDR3: TGTGCCAGCAGCCCAGCTGACAGGGTGAACACTGAAGCTTTCTTT. This encodes CASSPADRVNTEAFF.

V gene TRBV7-2 combines with J gene TRBJ2-7, with D maybe TRBD1 (6 bases). Germline CDR1 is SGHTA and CDR2 is FQGNSA. With 5 bases removed from V and 2 bases from J, the gap between germline ends came to 13 bases. The CDR3 runs 14 residues. The CDR3 DNA is TGTGCCAGCAGCCGGCGCAGGGGCCCCTACGAGCAGTACTTC. It codes for CASSRRRGPYEQYF.

This clonotype has just a few counts. This sequence joins TRBV5-1 and TRBJ1-1; maybe TRBD1 (5 bases). Deletions cut 7 bases from V and 6 bases from J, with 16 bases between. The CDR3 extends over 13 amino acids. Germline loops: CDR1 SGHRS, CDR2 YFSETQ. The CDR3 loop is CASFTSAGAEAFF. The CDR3 DNA follows: TGCGCCAGCTTCACGTCGGCGGGGGCTGAAGCTTTCTTT.

This rearrangement joins TRBV6-2 or TRBV6-3 to TRBJ2-6, with D possibly TRBD1 on 6 matching bases. This CDR3 has 17 residues. V was pared by 10 bases and J by 2 bases, with 21 bases between. CDR1 is MNHEY, CDR2 SVGEGT, per germline. CDR3 loop: CATQPPPGTTGANVLTF. For the CDR3, the DNA is TGTGCCACCCAGCCCCCGCCCGGGACAACTGGGGCCAACGTCCTGACTTTC.

This clonotype was found many times. The chain recombines TRBV12-3 or TRBV12-4 with TRBJ2-1; no clear D. The CDR3 totals 13 residues. The germline V and J ends were trimmed by 4 bases and 5 bases, with 9 bases remaining between them. CDR3 bases: TGTGCCAGCAGTTACCTAGGTAACAATGAGCAGTTCTTC. Protein product: CASSYLGNNEQFF.

The J gene is TRBJ1-5, the V gene TRBV12-3 or TRBV12-4; D unclear. The V end lost 6 bases, the J end lost 4 bases, and 10 bases lay between the germline ends. This CDR3 comprises 13 residues. CDR3 bases: TGTGCCAGCAGCCCTGCGGGGAATCAGCCCCAGCATTTT. Protein sequence: CASSPAGNQPQHF.

Only a few counts were recorded for this clonotype. V usage is TRBV5-1 and J usage is TRBJ2-3; 12 nucleotides match TRBD1. The germline gives CDR1 SGHRS, CDR2 YFSETQ. The CDR3 totals 16 residues. V shed 2 bases and J 3 bases; nucleotides not matched to a gene: 4. CDR3 sequence reads: CASSFPGQGATDTQYF. CDR3 in DNA: TGCGCCAGCAGCTTTCCGGGACAGGGGGCAACAGATACGCAGTATTTT. The full variable domain, with the rest looked up from reference TRBV5-1 and TRBJ2-3, is KAGVTQTPRYLIKTRGQQVTLSCSPISGHRSVSWYQQTPGQGLQFLFEYFSETQRNKGNFPGRFSGRQFSNSRSEMNVSTLELGDSALYLCASSFPGQGATDTQYFGPGTRLTVL.

This clonotype showed up just a few times. The chain employs TRBV29-1 and TRBJ2-1; D possibly corresponds to TRBD2 (6 bases). Trimming cost V 3 bases and J 4 bases, with 25 bases left between them. The CDR3 has 18 amino acids. Germline V gene lookup returns CDR1 SQVTM and CDR2 ANQGSEA. For the CDR3, the DNA is TGCAGCGTTGAGGGGGATTTTTTCGGAGGGAGGCGGTACAATGAGCAGTTCTTC. It codes for CSVEGDFFGGRRYNEQFF.

The chain has TRBV20-1 and TRBJ2-7; D may be TRBD2 (5 bases). Per germline, CDR1 DFQATT and CDR2 SNEGSKA (reference sequence). Trimming took off 5 bases at V and 4 bases at J, with 18 bases between the two ends. This CDR3 has 14 amino acids. CDR3 in amino acids: CSAAPSGSGYEQYF. Written as DNA, the CDR3 is TGCAGTGCTGCCCCCAGCGGATCCGGGTACGAGCAGTACTTC.

This clonotype was seen more than once but under ten times. The chain combines TRBV5-1 with TRBJ2-3; 13 positions match TRBD2. Germline V gene sequence: CDR1 SGHRS, CDR2 YFSETQ. Trimming cost V 4 bases and J 7 bases; bases outside gene matches: 9. This CDR3 has 16 amino acids. CDR3 amino acids: CASSRTSGGATYTQYF. The CDR3 region has the DNA TGCGCCAGCAGCAGAACTAGCGGGGGGGCCACTTATACGCAGTATTTT.

This clonotype appeared a few times. The chain combines TRBV9 with TRBJ2-3, with D perhaps TRBD2 (6 bases). The CDR3 runs 13 residues. Germline CDR1 reads SGDLS; CDR2 reads YYNGEE. V gave up 0 bases and J gave up 5 bases, with 7 bases separating them. The DNA of the CDR3 is TGTGCCAGCAGCGTAGCGGGGGTAGATACGCAGTATTTT. It translates to CASSVAGVDTQYF.

A single count supports this clonotype. This rearrangement joins TRBV27 to TRBJ2-5; the D gene could be TRBD1 or TRBD2 (5 bases each). This CDR3 has 13 residues. Germline CDR1 reads MNHEY; CDR2 reads SMNVEV (reference sequence). Trimming took off 6 bases at V and 0 bases at J, with 8 bases between the two ends. The CDR3 is CASRGTDQETQYF. CDR3 DNA: TGTGCCAGCAGAGGGACGGACCAAGAGACCCAGTACTTC.

This chain joins TRBV18 and TRBJ1-1; 7 bases line up with TRBD1. Germline V lookup: CDR1 KGHSH, CDR2 LQKENI. With 3 bases clipped from V and 0 bases from J, the junction kept 7 bases outside the gene matches. The CDR3 extends over 16 amino acids. DNA for the CDR3: TGTGCCAGCTCACCCACGGGTGGGACAGTGAACACTGAAGCTTTCTTT. It translates to CASSPTGGTVNTEAFF.

This clonotype was counted between two and nine times. V usage is TRBV12-3 or TRBV12-4 and J usage is TRBJ2-7, with TRBD2 matching over 7 bases. With V trimmed by 6 bases and J by 6 bases, 14 bases remained unmatched. This CDR3 spans 15 amino acids. CDR3 region: CASRRTRGSGGEQYF. Written as DNA, the CDR3 is TGTGCCAGCAGACGAACCCGCGGTTCGGGGGGCGAGCAGTACTTC.

This clonotype showed up many times. The gene calls are TRBV6-5 and TRBJ1-2; D call uncertain. The V end was cut by 2 bases, the J end by 0 bases, with 7 bases between. The germline V gene has CDR1 MNHEY and CDR2 SVGAGI. The CDR3 consists of 14 residues. The DNA of the CDR3 is TGTGCCAGCAGTTACAGGGCCCCTAACTATGGCTACACCTTC. It encodes CASSYRAPNYGYTF.

J is TRBJ1-1 and V is TRBV7-8; D is ambiguous. Germline V gives CDR1 SGHVS, CDR2 FQNEAQ. V shed 5 bases and J shed 1 base, with 20 bases lying between them. CDR3 length equals 17 residues. As DNA, the CDR3 is TGTGCCAGCAGCCCTCAGAGGTTCATGTTAAGGAACACTGAAGCTTTCTTT. It yields the protein CASSPQRFMLRNTEAFF. The variable domain in full, with the rest retrieved from reference TRBV7-8 and TRBJ1-1, is GAGVSQSPRYKVAKRGQDVALRCDPISGHVSLFWYQQALGQGPEFLTYFQNEAQLDKSGLPSDRFFAERPEGSVSTLKIQRTQQEDSAVYLCASSPQRFMLRNTEAFFGQGTRLTVV.

The V and J genes are TRBV4-3 and TRBJ1-2; unclear D gene. V was clipped by 4 bases and J by 3 bases, with 18 bases between them. This CDR3 is 16 amino acids long. Germline CDR1 LGHNA, CDR2 YSLEER. The chain's CDR3 is CASSPRLGRLDYGYTF. The DNA for the CDR3 is TGCGCCAGCAGCCCCAGATTGGGCAGGCTTGACTATGGCTACACCTTC.

This clonotype has a handful of counts. The chain has TRBV20-1 and TRBJ2-1; 13 bases match TRBD2. Germline V gene sequence: CDR1 DFQATT, CDR2 SNEGSKA (reference sequence). CDR3 size: 14 residues. J lost 15 bases, V lost 5 bases, and 13 bases had no gene match. The CDR3 here is CSAPTGTSGIGTFF. The CDR3 nucleotides read TGCAGTGCTCCTACCGGGACTAGCGGGATTGGAACGTTCTTC.

The chain combines TRBV7-9 with TRBJ1-5, with D unclear. The V end lost 7 bases, the J end lost 5 bases, and 9 bases lay between the germline ends. In germline, CDR1 is SEHNR, CDR2 FQNEAQ (reference sequence). The CDR3 length is 12 residues. CDR3 residues: CASKEGDQPQHF. Here the CDR3 DNA reads TGTGCCAGCAAGGAAGGAGATCAGCCCCAGCATTTT.

This clonotype was observed a few times. The chain uses TRBV5-1 and TRBJ2-6; 12 bases align to TRBD2. The V gene end was trimmed by 4 bases and the J gene end by 3 bases; junction bases not matched to a gene: 5. Germline V CDR1 and CDR2: SGHRS, YFSETQ. This CDR3 is 17 amino acids long. The CDR3 protein is CASSPTSGGIGANVLTF. DNA for the CDR3: TGCGCCAGCAGCCCGACTAGCGGGGGTATTGGGGCCAACGTCCTGACTTTC.

V is TRBV12-3 or TRBV12-4 and J is TRBJ1-6; D remains ambiguous. The V end lost 4 bases, the J end lost 7 bases, and 8 bases lay between the germline ends. This CDR3 region has 13 residues. DNA of the CDR3: TGTGCCAGCAGTTACACGGGGAATTCACCCCTCCACTTT. Its translation: CASSYTGNSPLHF.